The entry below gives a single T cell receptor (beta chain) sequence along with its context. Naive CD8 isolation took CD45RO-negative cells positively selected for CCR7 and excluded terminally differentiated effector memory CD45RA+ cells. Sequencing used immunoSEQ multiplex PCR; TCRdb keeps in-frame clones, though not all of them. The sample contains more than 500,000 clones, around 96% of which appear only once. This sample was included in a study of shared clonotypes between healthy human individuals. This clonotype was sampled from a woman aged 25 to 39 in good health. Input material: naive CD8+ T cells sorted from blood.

CDR3 nucleotides: TGTGCCAGCAGCATCCTGACAGGGCAGAGCGAGCAGTACTTC. It translates to CASSILTGQSEQYF. The chain has TRBV5-5 and TRBJ2-7; 7 nucleotides agree with TRBD1. V was pared by 4 bases and J by 6 bases, with 10 bases of the junction left unmatched. This CDR3 is built from 14 residues. The germline CDR1 and CDR2 sequences are SGHKS and YYEKEE (reference sequence).